The rows below give T cell receptor beta chains drawn from one sample of a study of response to subunit inactivated influenza vaccine. TCRdb reprocessed the RT-PCR reads via MiXCR and lists one record per CDR3 protein. The sample includes 450,000 to 550,000 distinct CDR3 sequences, roughly 25% of them seen just once. This specimen was CD4+ T cells sorted from PBMCs, taken 5 days after vaccination. The receptors were gathered from a man in his fifties or sixties who received an inactivated influenza vaccine. Both conserved end residues are part of each CDR3. A D gene is named only where the DNA matches it firmly. The size field is filled for only some rows; it gives once, few, many or a size class.

DNA,CDR3,J,size,V,D,length
TGTGCCAGCAGTTCTTATTGGACTAGCGGAGGAGTCAATGAGCAGTTCTTC,CASSSYWTSGGVNEQFF,TRBJ2-1,-,TRBV28,TRBD2,17
TGTGCCAGCAGTCCCCGTGGGGTGTCTAGCGGGGGGACTAACTCTGGGGCCAACGTCCTGACTTTC,CASSPRGVSSGGTNSGANVLTF,TRBJ2-6,few,TRBV6-4,TRBD2,22
TGTGCCAGCAGCTTCGGGACTAGCGTCAAGGATGAGCAGTTCTTC,CASSFGTSVKDEQFF,TRBJ2-1,-,TRBV7-3,TRBD2,15
TGTGCCAGCAGGGGACAGGGGATCCTGAACACTGAAGCTTTCTTT,CASRGQGILNTEAFF,TRBJ1-1,few,TRBV28,TRBD1,15
TGTGCCAGCAGCTCGGGCGTCAGGGCAAGGAGGGACACTGAAGCTTTCTTT,CASSSGVRARRDTEAFF,TRBJ1-1,-,TRBV11-2,-,17
TGTGCCAGCAGTTACGGCTGGGGCGCCCTCTATGGCTACACCTTC,CASSYGWGALYGYTF,TRBJ1-2,-,TRBV6-2/TRBV6-3,-,15
TGTGCCACAGCAAGCGGGGGCCCGAACACCGGGGAGCTGTTTTTT,CATASGGPNTGELFF,TRBJ2-2,-,TRBV15,TRBD2,15
TGCAGTGCTAGAGAGTTGGGACTAGCGGCCTACGAGCAGTACTTC,CSARELGLAAYEQYF,TRBJ2-7,-,TRBV20-1,TRBD2,15
TGTGCCAGCAGTTATACCCAGAACACTGAAGCTTTCTTT,CASSYTQNTEAFF,TRBJ1-1,few,TRBV12-3/TRBV12-4,-,13
TGTGCCAGCAGTTACGTGAGTGGCCACAGCAATCAGCCCCAGCATTTT,CASSYVSGHSNQPQHF,TRBJ1-5,-,TRBV6-2/TRBV6-3,-,16
TGTGCCAGCAGCGTAGAGCTCCGTAGCACAGATACGCAGTATTTT,CASSVELRSTDTQYF,TRBJ2-3,few,TRBV9,-,15
TGTGCCAGCAGGGAGGCTGGGACTTACAATGAGCAGTTCTTC,CASREAGTYNEQFF,TRBJ2-1,-,TRBV6-2/TRBV6-3,-,14
TGTGCCAGCAGCCAAGATGTCCGGCGAGGGAATGAAAAACTGTTTTTT,CASSQDVRRGNEKLFF,TRBJ1-4,-,TRBV4-2,-,16
TGTGCCAGCAGCTTAGTGGGGGGCAGGACCGGGGAGCTGTTTTTT,CASSLVGGRTGELFF,TRBJ2-2,-,TRBV7-2,-,15
TGTGCCAGCAGCCCCGGGGTTCTAGCGGGGTATCATTACGAGCAGTACTTC,CASSPGVLAGYHYEQYF,TRBJ2-7,-,TRBV4-2,TRBD2,17
TGTGCCAGCACCCACCTATCGGCAGGGGATCTCAATGAGCAGTTCTTC,CASTHLSAGDLNEQFF,TRBJ2-1,few,TRBV6-1,-,16
TGTGCCACCAGTGAGGCGGGACAGGGAAAATGGCAGCCCCAGCATTTT,CATSEAGQGKWQPQHF,TRBJ1-5,few,TRBV24-1,TRBD1,16
TGTGCCAGCAGCTCCACAGGGTCGGGAGAGACCCAGTACTTC,CASSSTGSGETQYF,TRBJ2-5,-,TRBV7-9,-,14
TGTGCCAGCAGCACCAACAGGAATGAAAAACTGTTTTTT,CASSTNRNEKLFF,TRBJ1-4,few,TRBV7-2,-,13
TGCAGTGCTAGGGGGCAGATTAGCACAGATACGCAGTATTTT,CSARGQISTDTQYF,TRBJ2-3,-,TRBV20-1,-,14
TGTGCCATCGCCCGCGAACCTCAAGAGACCCAGTACTTC,CAIAREPQETQYF,TRBJ2-5,-,TRBV10-3,-,13
TGTGCCAGCACCGAGGACAGGGGAACCTACGAGCAGTACTTC,CASTEDRGTYEQYF,TRBJ2-7,-,TRBV7-9,TRBD1,14
TGTGCCAGCAGTGAAAGGGTCTCGAACACCGGGGAGCTGTTTTTT,CASSERVSNTGELFF,TRBJ2-2,few,TRBV2,-,15
TGTGCCAGCAGTTTTAGCTGGAACAGGGCCTACGAGCAGTACTTC,CASSFSWNRAYEQYF,TRBJ2-7,many,TRBV28,-,15
TGTGCCAGCTTCCGGCCTTCGGGCACAGATACGCAGTATTTT,CASFRPSGTDTQYF,TRBJ2-3,few,TRBV2,-,14
TGTGCCAGTAGGGCCCTCGCTAACTATGGCTACACCTTC,CASRALANYGYTF,TRBJ1-2,few,TRBV6-1,-,13
TGCAGCGTCGGATCTTGGGGCTTTTCCTACGAGCAGTACTTC,CSVGSWGFSYEQYF,TRBJ2-7,-,TRBV29-1,-,14
TGCGCCAGCAGCACTTCCTACGGAACCAGCTCTGGGGCCAACGTCCTGACTTTC,CASSTSYGTSSGANVLTF,TRBJ2-6,few,TRBV5-1,-,18
TGCAGTGCTACTCTCTCTAGCGGGGGTCACAATGAGCAGTTCTTC,CSATLSSGGHNEQFF,TRBJ2-1,-,TRBV20-1,TRBD2,15
TGCAGTGCTAGAGACCCCCGAGGGGTCAATGAGCAGTTCTTC,CSARDPRGVNEQFF,TRBJ2-1,-,TRBV20-1,-,14
TGTGCCAGCAGCCTATACTACGAGCAGTACTTC,CASSLYYEQYF,TRBJ2-7,many,TRBV7-2,-,11
TGTGCCACCGGGACTAGCGGGAGAAACTGGCAGTACTTC,CATGTSGRNWQYF,TRBJ2-7,-,TRBV6-1,TRBD2,13
TGTGCCAGCAGCTCACAGGAAAACACTGAAGCTTTCTTT,CASSSQENTEAFF,TRBJ1-1,-,TRBV5-6,-,13
TGTGCCAGCAGACCGCAGACAGGGCGCACCGGGGAGCTGTTTTTT,CASRPQTGRTGELFF,TRBJ2-2,few,TRBV7-2,TRBD1,15
TGCGCCAGCAGCTTACGGGGACCCACAGATACGCAGTATTTT,CASSLRGPTDTQYF,TRBJ2-3,few,TRBV5-1,-,14
TGCAGTGCTAGTAGCAGGGGGCGGGAGACCCAGTACTTC,CSASSRGRETQYF,TRBJ2-5,-,TRBV20-1,TRBD1,13
TGTGCCAGCAGTTACTCCGGGGGGCAGAGGGAGACCCAGTACTTC,CASSYSGGQRETQYF,TRBJ2-5,few,TRBV6-5,-,15
TGTGCCAGCAGTTACATCGAGAATGAGCAGTTCTTC,CASSYIENEQFF,TRBJ2-1,-,TRBV6-6,-,12
TGTGCCTGGAGTGATAGCGTCTACGAGCAGTACTTC,CAWSDSVYEQYF,TRBJ2-7,-,TRBV30,-,12
TGCAGTGCTGCTGGGACAGGGGCGGACAATCAGCCCCAGCATTTT,CSAAGTGADNQPQHF,TRBJ1-5,few,TRBV20-1,TRBD1,15
TGTGCCAGCAGCTTAGCGCTGGGGCATGAGCAGTTCTTC,CASSLALGHEQFF,TRBJ2-1,few,TRBV7-6,-,13
TGTGCCAGCAGATTCCTGGACAGGGGGTTCGGGGAGACCCAGTACTTC,CASRFLDRGFGETQYF,TRBJ2-5,-,TRBV6-1,TRBD1,16
TGCGCCAGCAGCACCGGGACTAGCGGCGGGGGCGGGGAGCTGTTTTTT,CASSTGTSGGGGELFF,TRBJ2-2,-,TRBV5-1,TRBD2,16
TGTGCCAGCAGCTTAATAGCGCGGACAGATACGCAGTATTTT,CASSLIARTDTQYF,TRBJ2-3,-,TRBV11-2,-,14
TGTGCCAGCAGTTCCCAATCCATGAACACTGAAGCTTTCTTT,CASSSQSMNTEAFF,TRBJ1-1,-,TRBV28,-,14
TGTGCCAGCAGTACCGGGACTCAGAACACCGGGGAGCTGTTTTTT,CASSTGTQNTGELFF,TRBJ2-2,-,TRBV7-3,-,15
TGTGCCAGCGGGTCGGCGGGCTCCTACAATGAGCAGTTCTTC,CASGSAGSYNEQFF,TRBJ2-1,few,TRBV12-3/TRBV12-4,-,14
TGTGCCAGCAGCTTTAGAAATCGGCAAGAGACCCAGTACTTC,CASSFRNRQETQYF,TRBJ2-5,few,TRBV11-2,-,14
TGTGCCAGCAGCTTGTTGTATGGACAGGCTAACTCCTACGAGCAGTACTTC,CASSLLYGQANSYEQYF,TRBJ2-7,-,TRBV11-2,TRBD1,17
TGCAGTGCTAGATCAGCGGGGACCATCTACAATGAGCAGTTCTTC,CSARSAGTIYNEQFF,TRBJ2-1,-,TRBV20-1,TRBD2,15
TGCGCCAGCAGCGGGGGACTCACCTACGAGCAGTACTTC,CASSGGLTYEQYF,TRBJ2-7,few,TRBV4-3,-,13
TGCAGTCCTGAAAACAGGGAAAACTACGAGCAGTACTTC,CSPENRENYEQYF,TRBJ2-7,-,TRBV20-1,-,13
TGTGCTAGCAGCTTAGCGCTGGGGGATAGGGAGACCCAGTACTTC,CASSLALGDRETQYF,TRBJ2-5,-,TRBV7-7,-,15